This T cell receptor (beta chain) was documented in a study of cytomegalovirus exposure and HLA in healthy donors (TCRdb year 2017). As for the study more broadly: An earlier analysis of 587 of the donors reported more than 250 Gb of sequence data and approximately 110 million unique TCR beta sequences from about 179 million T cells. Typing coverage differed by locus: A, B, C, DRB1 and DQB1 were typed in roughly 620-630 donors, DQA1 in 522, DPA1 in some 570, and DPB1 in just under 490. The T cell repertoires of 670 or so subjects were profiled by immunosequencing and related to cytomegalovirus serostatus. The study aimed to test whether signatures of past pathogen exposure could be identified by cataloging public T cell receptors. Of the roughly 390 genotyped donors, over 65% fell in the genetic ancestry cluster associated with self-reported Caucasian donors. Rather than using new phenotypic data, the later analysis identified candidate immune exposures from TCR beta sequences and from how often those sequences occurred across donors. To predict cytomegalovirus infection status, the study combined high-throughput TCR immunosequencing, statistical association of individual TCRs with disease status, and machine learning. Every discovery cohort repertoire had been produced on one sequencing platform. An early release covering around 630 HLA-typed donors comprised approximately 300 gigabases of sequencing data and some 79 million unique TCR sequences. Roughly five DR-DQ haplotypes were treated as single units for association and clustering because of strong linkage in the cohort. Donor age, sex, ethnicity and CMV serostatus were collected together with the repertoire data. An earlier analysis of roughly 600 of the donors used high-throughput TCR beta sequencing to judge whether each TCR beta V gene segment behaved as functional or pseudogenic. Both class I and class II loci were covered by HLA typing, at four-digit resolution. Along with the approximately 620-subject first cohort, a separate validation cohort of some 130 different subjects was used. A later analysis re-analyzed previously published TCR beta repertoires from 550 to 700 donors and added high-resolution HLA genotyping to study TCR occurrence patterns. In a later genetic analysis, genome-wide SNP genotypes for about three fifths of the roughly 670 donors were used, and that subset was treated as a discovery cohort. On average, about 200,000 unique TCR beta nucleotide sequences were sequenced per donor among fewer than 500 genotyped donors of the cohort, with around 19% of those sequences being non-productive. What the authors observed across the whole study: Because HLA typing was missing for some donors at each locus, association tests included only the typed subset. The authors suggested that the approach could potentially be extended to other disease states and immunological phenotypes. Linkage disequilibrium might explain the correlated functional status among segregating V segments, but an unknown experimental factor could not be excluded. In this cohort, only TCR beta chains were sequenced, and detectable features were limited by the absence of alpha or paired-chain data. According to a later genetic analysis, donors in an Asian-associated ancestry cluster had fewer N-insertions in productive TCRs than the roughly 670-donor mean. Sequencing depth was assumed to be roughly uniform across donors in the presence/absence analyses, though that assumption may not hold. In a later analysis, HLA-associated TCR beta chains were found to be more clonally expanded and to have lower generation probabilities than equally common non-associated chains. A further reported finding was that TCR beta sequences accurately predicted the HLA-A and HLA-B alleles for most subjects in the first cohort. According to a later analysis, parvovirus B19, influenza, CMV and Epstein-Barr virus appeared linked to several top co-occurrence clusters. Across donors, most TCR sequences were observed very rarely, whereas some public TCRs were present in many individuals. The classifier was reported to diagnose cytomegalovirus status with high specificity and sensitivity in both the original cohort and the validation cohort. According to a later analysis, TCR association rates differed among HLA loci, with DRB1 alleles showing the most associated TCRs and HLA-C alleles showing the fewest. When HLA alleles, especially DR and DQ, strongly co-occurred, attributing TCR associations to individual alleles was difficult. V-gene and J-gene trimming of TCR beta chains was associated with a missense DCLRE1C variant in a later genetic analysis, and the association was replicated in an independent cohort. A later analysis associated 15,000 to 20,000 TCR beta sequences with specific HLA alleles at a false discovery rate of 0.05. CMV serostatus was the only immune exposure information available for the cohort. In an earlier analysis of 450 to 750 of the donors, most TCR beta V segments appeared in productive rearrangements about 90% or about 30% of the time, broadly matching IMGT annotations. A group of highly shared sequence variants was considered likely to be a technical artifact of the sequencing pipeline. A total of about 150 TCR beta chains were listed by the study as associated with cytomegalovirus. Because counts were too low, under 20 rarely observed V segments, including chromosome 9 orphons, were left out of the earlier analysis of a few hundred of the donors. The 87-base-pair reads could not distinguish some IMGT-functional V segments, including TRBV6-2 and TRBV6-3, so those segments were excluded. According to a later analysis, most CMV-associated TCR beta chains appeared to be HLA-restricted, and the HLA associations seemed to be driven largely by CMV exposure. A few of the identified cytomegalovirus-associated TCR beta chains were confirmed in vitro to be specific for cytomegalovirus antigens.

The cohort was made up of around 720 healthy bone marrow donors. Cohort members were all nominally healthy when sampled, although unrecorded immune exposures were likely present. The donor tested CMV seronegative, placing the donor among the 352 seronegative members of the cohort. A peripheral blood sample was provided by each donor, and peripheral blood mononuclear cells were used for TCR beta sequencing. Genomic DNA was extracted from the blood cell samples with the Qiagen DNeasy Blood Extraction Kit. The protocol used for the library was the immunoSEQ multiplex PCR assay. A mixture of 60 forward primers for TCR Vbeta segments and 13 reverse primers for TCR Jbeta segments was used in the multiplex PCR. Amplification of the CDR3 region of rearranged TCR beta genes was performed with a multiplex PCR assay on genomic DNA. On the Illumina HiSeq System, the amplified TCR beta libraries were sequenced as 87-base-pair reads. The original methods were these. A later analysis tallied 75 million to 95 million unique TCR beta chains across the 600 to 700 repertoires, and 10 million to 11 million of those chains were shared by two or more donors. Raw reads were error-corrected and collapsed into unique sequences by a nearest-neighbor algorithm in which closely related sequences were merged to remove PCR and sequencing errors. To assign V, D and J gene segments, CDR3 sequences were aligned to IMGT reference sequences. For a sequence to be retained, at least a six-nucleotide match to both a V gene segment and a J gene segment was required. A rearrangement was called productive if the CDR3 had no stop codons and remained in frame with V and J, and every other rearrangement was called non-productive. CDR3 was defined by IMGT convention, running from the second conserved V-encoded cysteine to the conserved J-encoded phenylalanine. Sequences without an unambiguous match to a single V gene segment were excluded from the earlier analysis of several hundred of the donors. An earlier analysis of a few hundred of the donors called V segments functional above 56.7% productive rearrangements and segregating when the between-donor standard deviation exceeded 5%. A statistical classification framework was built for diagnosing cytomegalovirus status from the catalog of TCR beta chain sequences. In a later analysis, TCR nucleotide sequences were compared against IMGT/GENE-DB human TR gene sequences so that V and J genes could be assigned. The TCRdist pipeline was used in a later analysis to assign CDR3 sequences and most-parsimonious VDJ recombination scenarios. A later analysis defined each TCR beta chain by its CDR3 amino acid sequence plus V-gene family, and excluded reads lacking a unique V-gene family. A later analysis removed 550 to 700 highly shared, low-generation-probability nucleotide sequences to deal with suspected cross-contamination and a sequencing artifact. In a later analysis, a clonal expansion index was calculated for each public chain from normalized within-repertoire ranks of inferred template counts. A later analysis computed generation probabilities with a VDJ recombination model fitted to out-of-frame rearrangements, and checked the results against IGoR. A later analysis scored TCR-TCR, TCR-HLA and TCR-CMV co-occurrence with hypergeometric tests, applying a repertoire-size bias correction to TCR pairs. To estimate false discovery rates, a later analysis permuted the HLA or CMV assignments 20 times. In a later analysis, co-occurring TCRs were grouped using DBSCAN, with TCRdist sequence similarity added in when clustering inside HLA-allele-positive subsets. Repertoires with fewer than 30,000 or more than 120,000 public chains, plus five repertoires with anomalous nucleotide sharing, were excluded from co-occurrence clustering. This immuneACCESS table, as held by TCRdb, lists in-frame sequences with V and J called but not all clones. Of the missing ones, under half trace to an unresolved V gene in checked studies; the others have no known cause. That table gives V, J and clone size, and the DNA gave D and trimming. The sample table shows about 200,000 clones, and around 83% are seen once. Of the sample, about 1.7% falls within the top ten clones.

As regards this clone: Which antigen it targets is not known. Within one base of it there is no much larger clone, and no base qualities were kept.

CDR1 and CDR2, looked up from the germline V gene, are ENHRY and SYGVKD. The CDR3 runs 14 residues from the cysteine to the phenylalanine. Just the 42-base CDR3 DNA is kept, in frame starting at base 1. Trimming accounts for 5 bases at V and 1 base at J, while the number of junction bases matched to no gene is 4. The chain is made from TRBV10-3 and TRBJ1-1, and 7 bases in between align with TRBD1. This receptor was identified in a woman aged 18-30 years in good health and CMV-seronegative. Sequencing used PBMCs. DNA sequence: TGTGCCATCAGTATCACAGGGGCGAACACTGAAGCTTTCTTT. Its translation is CAISITGANTEAFF.